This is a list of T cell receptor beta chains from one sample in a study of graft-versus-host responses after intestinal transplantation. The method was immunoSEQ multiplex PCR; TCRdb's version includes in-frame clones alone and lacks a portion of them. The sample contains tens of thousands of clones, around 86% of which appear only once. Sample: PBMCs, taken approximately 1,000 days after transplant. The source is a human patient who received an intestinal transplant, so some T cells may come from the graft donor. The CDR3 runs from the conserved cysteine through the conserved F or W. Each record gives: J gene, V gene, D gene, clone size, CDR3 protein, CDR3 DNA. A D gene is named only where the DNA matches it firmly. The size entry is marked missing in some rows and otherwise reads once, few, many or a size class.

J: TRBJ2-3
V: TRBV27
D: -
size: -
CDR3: CASSPYSSTDTQYF
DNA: TGTGCCAGCAGTCCGTATTCTAGCACAGATACGCAGTATTTT

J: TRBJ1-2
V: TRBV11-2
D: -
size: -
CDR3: CASSSEAYGYTF
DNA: TGTGCCAGCAGCTCCGAGGCATATGGCTACACCTTC

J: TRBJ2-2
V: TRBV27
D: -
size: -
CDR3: CASSFGTGELFF
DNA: TGTGCCAGCAGTTTTGGCACCGGGGAGCTGTTTTTT

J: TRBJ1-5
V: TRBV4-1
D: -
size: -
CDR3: CASSQDLGGNQPQHF
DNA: TGCGCCAGCAGCCAAGATCTGGGAGGGAATCAGCCCCAGCATTTT

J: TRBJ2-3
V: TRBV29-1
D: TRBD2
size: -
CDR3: CSVYHGGDTQYF
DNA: TGCAGCGTTTACCACGGGGGGGATACGCAGTATTTT

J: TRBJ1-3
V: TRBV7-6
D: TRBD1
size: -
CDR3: CASSYRQGSLRGNTIYF
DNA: TGTGCCAGCAGCTACCGACAGGGATCTTTACGGGGAAACACCATATATTTT

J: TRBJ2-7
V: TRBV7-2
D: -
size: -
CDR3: CASSLVGGDGSEQYF
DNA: TGTGCCAGCAGCTTAGTAGGGGGGGACGGCTCCGAGCAGTACTTC

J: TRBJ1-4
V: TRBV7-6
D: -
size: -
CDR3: CASSLGGRAEKLFF
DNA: TGTGCCAGCAGCTTAGGGGGCCGGGCGGAAAAACTGTTTTTT

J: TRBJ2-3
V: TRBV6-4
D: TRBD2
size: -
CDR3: CASSATSGGTDTQYF
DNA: TGTGCCAGCAGCGCGACTAGCGGGGGAACAGATACGCAGTATTTT

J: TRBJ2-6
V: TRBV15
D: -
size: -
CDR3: CATSRQGEAGANVLTF
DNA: TGTGCCACCAGCAGACAGGGAGAGGCTGGGGCCAACGTCCTGACTTTC

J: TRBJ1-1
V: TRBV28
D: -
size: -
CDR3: CASSWGQVNTEAFF
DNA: TGTGCCAGCAGTTGGGGGCAGGTGAACACTGAAGCTTTCTTT

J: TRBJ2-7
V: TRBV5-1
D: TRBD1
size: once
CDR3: CASSNGQGTYEQYF
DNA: TGCGCCAGCAGCAACGGACAGGGAACCTACGAGCAGTACTTC

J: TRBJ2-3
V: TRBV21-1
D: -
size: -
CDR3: CASSPVRVLAGGLVPLFTDTQYF
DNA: TGTGCCAGCAGCCCAGTAAGGGTTCTAGCGGGAGGGCTGGTTCCCCTTTTCACAGATACGCAGTATTTT

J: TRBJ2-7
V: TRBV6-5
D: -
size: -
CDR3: CASSIRGSYEQYF
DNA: TGTGCCAGCAGCATACGGGGCAGCTACGAGCAGTACTTC

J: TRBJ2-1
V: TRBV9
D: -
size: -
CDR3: CASSRRGSPYNEQFF
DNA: TGTGCCAGCAGCAGGCGGGGATCCCCCTACAATGAGCAGTTCTTC

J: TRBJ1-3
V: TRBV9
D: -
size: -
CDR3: CASSVGPSRSGNTIYF
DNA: TGTGCCAGCAGCGTAGGACCCTCTCGCTCTGGAAACACCATATATTTT